This T cell receptor (beta chain) was retrieved from a study of blood T cell repertoires in COVID-19. Study details: Samples taken during acute and convalescent COVID-19 were collected in the United States, Italy and Spain. Sample material is recorded as cDNA or gDNA derived from T cells, B-cell-depleted T cells, or PBMCs.

In the original analysis: Estimation of nucleated cell counts was performed using reference gene primer amplification. Generated by immunoSEQ multiplex PCR, the TCRdb table keeps only in-frame clones and is missing some. That table is the source of V, J and clone size, and D and trimming were worked out from the DNA. The sample lists about 120,000 clones, 75% to 90% occurring once. Germline V gene sequence: CDR1 KGHSH, CDR2 LQKENI. Trimming took 0 bases from V and 5 from J, leaving 16 bases between them. The CDR3 consists of 16 residues. The sequence was obtained from a woman in her 70s with acute or convalescent COVID-19. The chain couples TRBV18 to TRBJ1-1; tentatively, D is TRBD1 (5 bases). Sequences were obtained from peripheral blood. The CDR3 region is CASSPPARGWGTEAFF. CDR3 DNA sequence: TGTGCCAGCTCACCACCTGCGCGGGGGTGGGGGACTGAAGCTTTCTTT.